This T cell receptor (beta chain) stems from a study of shared clonotypes between healthy human individuals. Of note for this clone: The same CDR3 is also encoded by other DNA sequences in this sample.

This CDR3 has 15 residues. The germline V gene has CDR1 SGHRS and CDR2 YFSETQ. The J segment lost 7 bases and the V segment lost 2 bases, leaving 3 bases of the junction unmatched. Some clones are missing from TCRdb's copy, which holds only in-frame ones; the method was immunoSEQ multiplex PCR. The sample gives 2,100,000 or so clones, approximately 95% of which show up once; roughly 0.13% is in the top ten. The sequence was obtained from a man between 18 and 35 years old in good health. Material for sequencing was naive CD4+ T cells sorted from blood. The subset here: CD45RA+ positively selected. The rearrangement joins TRBV5-1 to TRBJ2-2, with 12 nucleotides matching TRBD2. The CDR3 region is CASSLLAGGGGELFF. As DNA, the CDR3 is TGCGCCAGCAGCTTACTAGCGGGAGGCGGCGGGGAGCTGTTTTTT.